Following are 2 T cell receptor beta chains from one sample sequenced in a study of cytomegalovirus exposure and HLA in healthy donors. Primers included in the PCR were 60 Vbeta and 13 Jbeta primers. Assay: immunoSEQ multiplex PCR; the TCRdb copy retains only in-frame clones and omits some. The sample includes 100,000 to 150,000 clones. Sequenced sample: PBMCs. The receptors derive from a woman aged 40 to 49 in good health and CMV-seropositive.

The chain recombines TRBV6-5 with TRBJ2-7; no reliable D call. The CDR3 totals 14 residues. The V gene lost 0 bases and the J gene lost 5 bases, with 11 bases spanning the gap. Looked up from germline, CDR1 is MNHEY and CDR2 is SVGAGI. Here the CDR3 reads CASSYSFTSDEQYF. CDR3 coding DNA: TGTGCCAGCAGTTACTCGTTCACTTCCGACGAGCAGTACTTC.

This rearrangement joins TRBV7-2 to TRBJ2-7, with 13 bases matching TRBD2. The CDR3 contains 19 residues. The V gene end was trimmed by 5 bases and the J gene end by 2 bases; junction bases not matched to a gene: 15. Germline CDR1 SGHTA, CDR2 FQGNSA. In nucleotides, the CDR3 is TGTGCCAGCAGCCCGGGACTAGCGGGGAGAATTTCCCCAACCTACGAGCAGTACTTC. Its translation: CASSPGLAGRISPTYEQYF.